A selection of T cell receptor beta chains follows, all from one sample in a study of blood T cell repertoires in COVID-19. Only in-frame clones appear in the TCRdb table, and some are missing; sequencing was by immunoSEQ multiplex PCR. The sample consists of 240,000 or so clones, approximately 90% of them appearing once. What was sequenced was PBMCs or T cells enriched from blood (not recorded which). The receptors were gathered from a man aged 45-65 years who had been exposed to COVID-19. Both conserved end residues are part of each CDR3. A D gene is named only where the DNA matches it firmly.

D: -
V: TRBV7-9
J: TRBJ1-6
CDR3: CASSYTENLSPLHF

D: -
V: TRBV30
J: TRBJ1-1
CDR3: CAWSLGLTGNEAFF

D: TRBD2
V: TRBV6-5
J: TRBJ2-1
CDR3: CASSSGAGGFNEQFF

D: -
V: TRBV5-4
J: TRBJ1-2
CDR3: CASSLEWGGGGGYTF

D: -
V: TRBV19
J: TRBJ1-5
CDR3: CASTGRGTSGHQPQHF

D: TRBD1
V: TRBV2
J: TRBJ1-6
CDR3: CASSPRTGPEGPLHF

D: -
V: TRBV5-4
J: TRBJ1-2
CDR3: CASSFHRGGNYGYTF

D: -
V: TRBV5-1
J: TRBJ2-2
CDR3: CASSWGLVAVNTGELFF

D: -
V: TRBV12-3/TRBV12-4
J: TRBJ1-2
CDR3: CASTRGRGYGYTF

D: -
V: TRBV24-1
J: TRBJ2-7
CDR3: CATSDSGTFGYEQYF

D: -
V: TRBV2
J: TRBJ1-2
CDR3: CASSDGVGLYGYTF

D: -
V: TRBV4-2
J: TRBJ1-5
CDR3: CASSQRTAASNQPQHF

D: -
V: TRBV28
J: TRBJ1-5
CDR3: CASSRDANQPQHF

D: TRBD2
V: TRBV28
J: TRBJ2-1
CDR3: CASSALAGGPMYNEQFF

D: -
V: TRBV19
J: TRBJ1-2
CDR3: CASRARNYGYTF

D: -
V: TRBV7-3
J: TRBJ2-1
CDR3: CASSLGGTAGEQFF

D: TRBD2
V: TRBV18
J: TRBJ2-5
CDR3: CASSPPGSGGQETQYF

D: -
V: TRBV28
J: TRBJ1-5
CDR3: CASSTGNQPQHF

D: TRBD1
V: TRBV29-1
J: TRBJ2-1
CDR3: CSTKGQGRIEQFF

D: TRBD2
V: TRBV7-9
J: TRBJ2-3
CDR3: CASSPAGTSGIPYF

D: TRBD1
V: TRBV5-1
J: TRBJ1-6
CDR3: CASYPGQGNNSPLHF

D: TRBD1
V: TRBV12-3/TRBV12-4
J: TRBJ1-2
CDR3: CASSQGQIYGYTF

D: -
V: TRBV6-5
J: TRBJ1-2
CDR3: CASSKRDLNYGYTF